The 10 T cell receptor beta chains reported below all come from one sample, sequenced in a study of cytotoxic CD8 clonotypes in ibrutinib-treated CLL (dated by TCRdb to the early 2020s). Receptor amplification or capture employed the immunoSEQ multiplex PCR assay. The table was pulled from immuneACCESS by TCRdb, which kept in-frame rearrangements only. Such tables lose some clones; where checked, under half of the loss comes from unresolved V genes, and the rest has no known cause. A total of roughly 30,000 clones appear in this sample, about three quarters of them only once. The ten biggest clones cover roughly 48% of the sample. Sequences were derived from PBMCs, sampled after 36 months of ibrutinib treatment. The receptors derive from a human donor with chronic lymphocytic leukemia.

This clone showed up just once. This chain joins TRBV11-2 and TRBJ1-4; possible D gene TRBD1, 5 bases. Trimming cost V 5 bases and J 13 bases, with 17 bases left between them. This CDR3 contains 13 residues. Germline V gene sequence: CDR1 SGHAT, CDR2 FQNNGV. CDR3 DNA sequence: TGTGCCAGCAGCCGGGGAGAGCGGGGGACACTGTTTTTT. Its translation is CASSRGERGTLFF.

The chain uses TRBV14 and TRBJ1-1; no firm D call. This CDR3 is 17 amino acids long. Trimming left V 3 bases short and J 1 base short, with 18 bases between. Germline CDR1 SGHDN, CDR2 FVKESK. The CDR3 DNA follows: TGTGCCAGCAGCCATAGAAGATTAAGGGCCGGGAACACTGAAGCTTTCTTT. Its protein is CASSHRRLRAGNTEAFF.

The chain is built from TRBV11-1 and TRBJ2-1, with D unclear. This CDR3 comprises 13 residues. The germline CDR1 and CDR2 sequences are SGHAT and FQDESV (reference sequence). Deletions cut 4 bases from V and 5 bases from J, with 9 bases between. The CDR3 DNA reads TGTGCCAGCAGCTACCTTCGGGACAATGAGCAGTTCTTC. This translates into CASSYLRDNEQFF.

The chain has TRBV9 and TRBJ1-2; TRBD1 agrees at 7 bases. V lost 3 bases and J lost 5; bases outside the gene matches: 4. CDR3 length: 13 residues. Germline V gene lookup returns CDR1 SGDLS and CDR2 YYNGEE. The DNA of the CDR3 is TGTGCCAGCAGCGGGACAGGTGGTTATGGCTACACCTTC. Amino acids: CASSGTGGYGYTF.

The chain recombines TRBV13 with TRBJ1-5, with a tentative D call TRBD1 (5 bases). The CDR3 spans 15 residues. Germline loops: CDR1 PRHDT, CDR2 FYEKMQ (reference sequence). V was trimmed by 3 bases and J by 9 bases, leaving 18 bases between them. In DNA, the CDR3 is TGTGCCAGCAGCTTCCAGGGCGGATCCGCTGGGCCCCAGCATTTT. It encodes CASSFQGGSAGPQHF.

The CDR3 loop is CASSVTRDSSTDTQYF. The CDR3 DNA follows: TGTGCCAGTAGTGTTACCCGGGACAGCAGCACAGATACGCAGTATTTT. V and J are TRBV19 and TRBJ2-3; TRBD1 matches 7 bases. Trimming removed 5 bases from V and 0 bases from J; junction bases left unmatched: 8. The CDR3 covers 16 residues. The germline gives CDR1 LNHDA, CDR2 SQIVND (reference sequence).

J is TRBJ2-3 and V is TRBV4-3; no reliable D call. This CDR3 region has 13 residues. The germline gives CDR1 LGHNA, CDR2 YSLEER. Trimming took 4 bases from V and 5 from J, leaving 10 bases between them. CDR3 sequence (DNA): TGCGCCAGCAGCCCCAACCGACTAGATACGCAGTATTTT. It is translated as CASSPNRLDTQYF.

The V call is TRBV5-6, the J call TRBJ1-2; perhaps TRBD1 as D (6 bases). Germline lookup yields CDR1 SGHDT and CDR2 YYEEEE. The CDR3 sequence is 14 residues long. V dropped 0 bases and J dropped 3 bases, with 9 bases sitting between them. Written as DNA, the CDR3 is TGTGCCAGCAGCTTGGGACAGGAAGACTATGGCTACACCTTC. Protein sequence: CASSLGQEDYGYTF.

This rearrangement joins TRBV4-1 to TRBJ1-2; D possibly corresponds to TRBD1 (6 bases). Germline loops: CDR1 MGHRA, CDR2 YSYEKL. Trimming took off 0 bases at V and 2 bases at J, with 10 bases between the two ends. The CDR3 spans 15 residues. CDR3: CASSQEDDRNYGYTF. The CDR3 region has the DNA TGCGCCAGCAGCCAAGAAGACGACAGGAACTATGGCTACACCTTC.

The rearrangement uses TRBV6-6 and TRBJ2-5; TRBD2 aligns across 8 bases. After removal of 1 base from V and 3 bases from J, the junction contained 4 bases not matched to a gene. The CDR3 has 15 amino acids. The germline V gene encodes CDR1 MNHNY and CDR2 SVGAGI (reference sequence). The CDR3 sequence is CASSYLLAVEETQYF. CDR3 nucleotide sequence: TGTGCCAGCAGTTACTTACTAGCGGTTGAAGAGACCCAGTACTTC.